The source of this T cell receptor (beta chain) is a study of response to subunit inactivated influenza vaccine. TCRdb reanalysed the RT-PCR reads using MiXCR and keeps one entry per CDR3 protein. The sample consists of 500,000 to 650,000 distinct CDR3 sequences, about 7.6% of them appearing once. From germline, CDR1 is SEHNR and CDR2 FQNEAQ (reference sequence). This CDR3 is built from 17 residues. The germline V and J ends were trimmed by 0 bases and 3 bases, with 16 bases remaining between them. Study observations and caveats: With each seasonal influenza vaccination, the authors suggested, few new T cells are recruited.

Of note for this clonotype: Antigen unknown.

The rearrangement links TRBV7-9 to TRBJ2-3; D possibly corresponds to TRBD2 (6 bases). This TCR came from a man between 50 and 69 years old who received an inactivated influenza vaccine. This material consisted of PBMCs from blood, taken approximately 25 months after vaccination. CDR3: CASSLARAGLATDTQYF. The CDR3 nucleotides are TGTGCCAGCAGCTTAGCGAGAGCGGGTCTAGCGACAGATACGCAGTATTTT.